Listed here is a single TCR beta chain. This sample was taken from a study of shared clonotypes between healthy human individuals. Germline lookup yields CDR1 MNHEY and CDR2 SMNVEV (reference sequence). V lost 9 bases and J 1 base, leaving 15 bases between the germline ends. The CDR3 totals 14 residues. TCRdb keeps only in-frame clones here, not all; method: immunoSEQ multiplex PCR. The sample records a few million clones, approximately 90% being singletons. Among the donors, all were Caucasian adults who lived in Nashville, Tennessee. Sequencing input: naive CD4+ T cells sorted from blood. Subset given: CD45RA+ positively selected. The V gene is TRBV27, the J gene TRBJ2-5, with a possible D match to TRBD1 (5 bases). This clonotype originated in a man between 18 and 29 years old in good health. The CDR3 DNA follows: TGTGCCAGTAACGAACTGGGGCCCCAAGAGACCCAGTACTTC. Translation gives CASNELGPQETQYF.